This T cell receptor beta chain was identified in a study of radiotherapy plus CTLA-4 blockade in lung cancer. Findings and limits, study-wide: Alongside interferon-beta, early blood T cell clone dynamics were reportedly the best predictor of response.

CDR3 size: 17 residues. V gave up 0 bases and J gave up 5 bases; unmatched junction bases: 9. CDR1 is SGHTA, CDR2 FQGNSA, per germline. The table came from immunoSEQ multiplex PCR; TCRdb's copy has only in-frame clones and leaves some out. The sample carries more than 95,000 clones, roughly 80% recorded once. Regarding this clone: Its cognate antigen is unknown.

The chain employs TRBV7-2 and TRBJ2-7; the match to TRBD2 covers 11 bases. Sequences were derived from peripheral blood, sampled from a patient treated with radiotherapy plus ipilimumab. This TCR came from a human donor with non-small cell lung cancer who had a partial response to radiotherapy plus ipilimumab. The CDR3, as DNA: TGTGCCAGCAGCTTAGCGGGTACACTAGCGGGAGCTCACGAGCAGTACTTC. Translated: CASSLAGTLAGAHEQYF.